A selection of T cell receptor beta chains follows, all from one sample in a study of OX40 agonist ivuxolimab in advanced cancers. Method: immunoSEQ multiplex PCR; TCRdb's copy keeps in-frame clones and lacks some. The table lists about 91,000 clones, 85% to 90% of them singletons. The sample here was CD4+ or CD8+ T cells sorted from blood, taken in a trial of the OX40 agonist ivuxolimab. These receptors originate from an adult with an advanced solid tumor such as melanoma, head and neck, liver or kidney cancer. CDR3s include the opening cysteine and the closing phenylalanine or tryptophan. The order of the fields is clone size, D gene, J gene, V gene, CDR3 protein, CDR3 DNA. A D gene is named only where the DNA matches it firmly. A row's size may be missing; if present it is once, few, many or a size class.

>.|.|TRBJ1-5|TRBV5-8
CASSLGVVVSNQPQHF
TGTGCCAGCAGCTTGGGAGTTGTTGTTAGCAATCAGCCCCAGCATTTT
>.|TRBD2|TRBJ2-3|TRBV4-2
CASNLAGGPTDTQYF
TGTGCCAGCAACCTAGCGGGAGGGCCAACAGATACGCAGTATTTT
>.|.|TRBJ1-1|TRBV2
CASTRTGEAFF
TGTGCCAGCACAAGGACGGGGGAAGCTTTCTTT
>.|TRBD1|TRBJ2-5|TRBV5-1
CASSSGQGGETQYF
TGCGCCAGCAGCTCGGGACAGGGGGGAGAGACCCAGTACTTC
>.|.|TRBJ2-3|TRBV29-1
CSVRGIASDTQYF
TGCAGCGTTCGGGGGATAGCCTCAGATACGCAGTATTTT
>.|.|TRBJ2-1|TRBV5-8
CASSLSSGWGNEQFF
TGTGCCAGCAGCTTGAGTAGCGGTTGGGGGAATGAGCAGTTCTTC
>.|.|TRBJ2-5|TRBV6-1
CASSEGGTRETQYF
TGTGCCAGCAGTGAAGGGGGGACAAGGGAGACCCAGTACTTC
>.|.|TRBJ1-2|TRBV7-9
CASSPIDLWGYTF
TGTGCCAGCAGCCCGATAGACTTGTGGGGCTACACCTTC
>once|TRBD2|TRBJ2-5|TRBV9
CASSVDLAGDQETQYF
TGTGCCAGCAGCGTAGATCTAGCGGGAGATCAAGAGACCCAGTACTTC
>.|.|TRBJ2-7|TRBV5-4
CASSWSGYEQYF
TGTGCCAGCAGCTGGAGCGGTTACGAGCAGTACTTC
>.|TRBD1|TRBJ1-2|TRBV18
CASSPFTGTGNSGYTF
TGTGCCAGCTCACCATTTACCGGGACAGGGAATAGCGGCTACACCTTC
>.|.|TRBJ1-1|TRBV2
CASSEGGVMNTEAFF
TGTGCCAGCAGTGAGGGGGGGGTCATGAACACTGAAGCTTTCTTT
>.|TRBD2|TRBJ2-1|TRBV7-2
CASSLRGATSGRNEQFF
TGTGCCAGCAGCTTACGAGGGGCGACTAGCGGGAGAAATGAGCAGTTCTTC
>.|.|TRBJ2-2|TRBV5-1
CASSTTSPGDTGELFF
TGCGCCAGCAGCACCACTAGCCCAGGGGACACCGGGGAGCTGTTTTTT
>.|.|TRBJ1-5|TRBV28
CASSLGQGNQPQHF
TGTGCCAGCAGTTTAGGGCAGGGAAATCAGCCCCAGCATTTT
>.|TRBD2|TRBJ2-2|TRBV5-4
CASSLGLAGVTGELFF
TGTGCCAGCAGCTTGGGACTAGCGGGAGTTACCGGGGAGCTGTTTTTT
>.|TRBD1|TRBJ1-2|TRBV4-1
CASSRDRAGDGYTF
TGCGCCAGCAGCCGTGACAGGGCGGGGGATGGCTACACCTTC